Sequencing of this T cell receptor (beta chain) was carried out in a study of a mutant IDH1 vaccine in newly diagnosed glioma (dated by TCRdb to the early 2020s). Background for the entire study: Vaccination started 4-6 weeks after radiotherapy alone, or was given together with temozolomide cycles in the groups whose treatment included chemotherapy. Of the approximately 30 treated patients, approximately 62% were male and around 40% were female, and the mean age was approximately 41 years. Prior to enrollment, standard therapy consisting of radiotherapy alone, temozolomide alone, or radiochemotherapy with temozolomide had been administered to patients, with the combination being received by most patients. The week-35 safety follow-up took place at visit V12, and the week-47 end of study took place at visit V13. Peripheral blood samples were drawn at six visits, namely V03 (baseline), V05, V07, V10, V12 and V13. Longitudinal TCRB deep sequencing was done for 25 to 30 treated patients, wherever samples were available for exploratory analyses. Study-wide conclusions, independent of this receptor: PBMC samples for TCRB deep sequencing were selected based on availability. Immune responses induced by the vaccine were seen in 90% to 95% of patients across multiple MHC alleles. It was noted by the authors that analyses of patient blood samples could not be reproduced owing to sample limitations. No apparent relationship was observed between pseudoprogression and alterations in the top peripheral T cell clonotypes detected by TCRB sequencing.

A remark on this clone: It has no known antigen specificity. The sample holds no much larger clone one base away, and base qualities are not on file.

Library method: the immunoSEQ multiplex PCR assay. Following the manufacturer's protocol, the hsTCRB Kit was used to amplify rearranged TCR beta chain sequences. An Illumina MiSeq was used to sequence the TCRB libraries. Regarding the original processing steps: The proprietary platform of the kit vendor was used for demultiplexing, trimming and gene mapping. In TCRdb, the immuneACCESS table is reduced to in-frame sequences with V and J assigned. These tables do not hold every clone; where another copy was compared, an unresolved V gene accounts for under half, and the others remain unexplained. The V and J calls and the clone size are those of that table, but D and trimming were determined from the DNA. The sample has tens of thousands of clones on record, 76% of them singletons. The ten largest clones add up to more than 10% of the sample. The meaning of the sample's time point label: week 35, safety follow-up. Every vaccine dose consisted of 300 ug of a 20-mer mutant IDH1 peptide in Montanide, administered subcutaneously together with topical imiquimod. Patients were given eight vaccinations, in weeks 1, 3, 5, 7, 11, 15, 19 and 23, which matched visits V03 through V10. Donors had newly diagnosed WHO grade 3 or 4 IDH1-mutant astrocytomas with loss of nuclear ATRX. The samples were drawn from NOA16, a multicentre, single-arm, open-label phase I trial in Germany that tested a mutant IDH1 peptide vaccine in humans for the first time. Genomic DNA for TCRB sequencing was isolated from EDTA blood with the DNeasy Blood and Tissue Kit.

The CDR3 spans 20 residues, from the cysteine through the phenylalanine. Only CDR3 DNA remains: 60 bases, in frame from the first base. From V the trimming removes 3 bases and from J it removes 6 bases, while the gene matches leave 19 bases of the junction unaccounted for. The germline V gene (reference sequence) provides CDR1 LNHDA and CDR2 SQIVND. The receptor was derived from a man aged 35 to 55 with glioma. Recombination joined TRBV19 with TRBJ2-1; 11 junctional bases match TRBD2. This sample comprised PBMCs, obtained from a glioma patient whose treatment included an IDH1 peptide vaccine. DNA sequence: TGTGCCAGTAGTATCTTTCGGGTAGCGGGAGGGCGAGACCCTAGCAATGAGCAGTTCTTC. The translation is CASSIFRVAGGRDPSNEQFF.